This T cell receptor beta chain was identified during a study of shared clonotypes between healthy human individuals. Study results and limitations: Against clonotypes common to all four donors, non-shared ones had lower generation probabilities.

Deep level was the assay's run setting. It was across several immunoSEQ plates that each subset's genomic DNA was evenly split. Repertoires were generated with immunoSEQ multiplex PCR, while TCRdb's copy carries only in-frame clones and drops some. The sample shows over 1.5 million clones, 95% to 99% of them seen only once. For this clone: The antigen remains unidentified.

Sequencing was carried out using naive CD4+ T cells sorted from blood. The sample's subset: CD45RA+ positively selected. This TCR came from a man in his thirties or forties in good health.

For the CDR3, the DNA is TGTGCCAGCTCACCACCGGTCGCCCTTTACCCTTCCGAGCAGTACTTC. This encodes CASSPPVALYPSEQYF. The rearrangement joins TRBV18 to TRBJ2-7, with D unclear. Trimming left V 0 bases short and J 6 bases short, with 18 bases between. From germline, CDR1 is KGHSH and CDR2 LQKENI. This CDR3 contains 16 residues.